This T cell receptor beta chain was recovered during a study of T cell repertoires in cytomegalovirus infection. Overall study context: TCR beta signatures that were public indicated CMV infection and matching HLA type. Study-wide results and limits: CMV-specific TCR beta clonotypes restricted by HLA-C were the ones dominating the ex vivo response. Identification of carriers of CMV plus the relevant HLA was performed using cumulative public TCR beta family frequency.

To note about this clonotype: Its antigen is unknown.

Using its own MiXCR run on the reads, TCRdb lists one record per CDR3 protein. The table records roughly 110,000 distinct CDR3 sequences, over 25% of them present only once. The length of the CDR3 is 15 residues. Trimming at V came to 3 bases and at J to 5 bases, leaving 7 bases not matched to a gene. Germline-derived CDR1 and CDR2 are ENHRY and SYGVKD. Here the sequenced sample was CD8+ T cells from cultured PBMCs, taken from culture after CMV antigen stimulation. The receptor was derived from a human donor in good health (CMV status not recorded). Some clones in this sample may be carry-over from other donors' samples. The chain links TRBV10-3 to TRBJ1-2; 9 nucleotides match TRBD1. The CDR3 loop reads CAISESQTGGYGYTF. Written as DNA, the CDR3 is TGTGCCATCAGTGAATCTCAGACAGGGGGTTATGGCTACACCTTC.